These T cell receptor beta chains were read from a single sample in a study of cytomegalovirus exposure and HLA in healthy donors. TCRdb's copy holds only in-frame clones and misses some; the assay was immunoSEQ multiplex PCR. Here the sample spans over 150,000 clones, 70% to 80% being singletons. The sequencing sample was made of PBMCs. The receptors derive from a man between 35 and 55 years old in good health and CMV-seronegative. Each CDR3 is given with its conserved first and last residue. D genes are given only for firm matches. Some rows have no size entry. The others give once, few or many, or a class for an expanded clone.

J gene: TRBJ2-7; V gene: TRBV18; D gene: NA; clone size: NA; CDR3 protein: CASSTQDEKF; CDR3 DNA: TGTGCCAGCTCCACACAGGACGAGAAGTTC
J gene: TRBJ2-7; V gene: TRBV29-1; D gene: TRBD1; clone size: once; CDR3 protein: CSVAGDRGLHEQYF; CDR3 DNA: TGCAGCGTCGCCGGGGACAGGGGGCTCCACGAGCAGTACTTC
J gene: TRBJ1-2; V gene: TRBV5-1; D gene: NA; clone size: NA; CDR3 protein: CASSIAPPGVGYTF; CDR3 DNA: TGCGCCAGCAGCATAGCCCCACCCGGCGTAGGCTACACCTTC
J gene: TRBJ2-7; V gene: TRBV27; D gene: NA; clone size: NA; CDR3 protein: CASSLNEQYF; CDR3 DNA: TGTGCCAGCAGTTTAAACGAGCAGTACTTC
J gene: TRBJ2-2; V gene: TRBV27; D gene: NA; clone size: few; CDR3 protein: CASSVIQGGGVGELFF; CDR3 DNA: TGTGCCAGCAGTGTCATACAGGGGGGGGGTGTCGGGGAGCTGTTTTTT
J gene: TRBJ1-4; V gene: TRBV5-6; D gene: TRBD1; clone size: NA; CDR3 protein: CASSPRGRPEKLFF; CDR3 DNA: TGTGCCAGCAGCCCCAGGGGGCGGCCAGAAAAACTGTTTTTT
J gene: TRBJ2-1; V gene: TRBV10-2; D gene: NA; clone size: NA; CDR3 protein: CASSEYSPIYNEQFF; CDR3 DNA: TGCGCCAGCAGTGAGTACAGCCCTATTTACAATGAGCAGTTCTTC
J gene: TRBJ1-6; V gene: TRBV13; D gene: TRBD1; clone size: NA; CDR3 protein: CASRPTGTDYNSPLHF; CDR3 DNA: TGTGCCAGCAGACCGACCGGGACAGACTATAATTCACCCCTCCACTTT
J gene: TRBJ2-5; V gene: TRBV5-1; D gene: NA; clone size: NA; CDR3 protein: CASSLNRLQETQYF; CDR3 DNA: TGCGCCAGCAGCTTGAACAGACTACAAGAGACCCAGTACTTC
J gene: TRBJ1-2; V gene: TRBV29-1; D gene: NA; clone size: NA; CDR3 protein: CSVGAEYGYTF; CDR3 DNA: TGCAGCGTTGGGGCAGAGTATGGCTACACCTTC
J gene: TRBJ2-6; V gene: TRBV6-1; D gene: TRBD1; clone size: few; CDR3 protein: CASSAGGNGANVLTF; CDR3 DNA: TGTGCCAGCAGTGCAGGGGGCAACGGGGCCAACGTCCTGACTTTC
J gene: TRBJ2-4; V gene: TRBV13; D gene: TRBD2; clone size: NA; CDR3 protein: CASSPGTSGGPQNIQYF; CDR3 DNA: TGTGCCAGCAGCCCTGGGACTAGCGGGGGGCCCCAAAACATTCAGTACTTC
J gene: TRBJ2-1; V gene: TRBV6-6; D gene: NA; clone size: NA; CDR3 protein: CASSSQYNEQFF; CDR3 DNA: TGTGCCAGCAGTTCCCAGTACAATGAGCAGTTCTTC
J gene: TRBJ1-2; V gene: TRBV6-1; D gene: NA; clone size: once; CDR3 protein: CASSVRGGAGGYTF; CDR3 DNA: TGTGCCAGCAGTGTTCGAGGGGGGGCTGGTGGCTACACCTTC
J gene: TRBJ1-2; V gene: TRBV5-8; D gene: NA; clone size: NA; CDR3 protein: CASSLVRDYGYTF; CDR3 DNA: TGTGCCAGCAGCTTGGTCAGGGATTATGGCTACACCTTC
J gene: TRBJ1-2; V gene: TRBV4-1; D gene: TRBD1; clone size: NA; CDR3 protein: CASSQEGQGLGGYTF; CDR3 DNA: TGCGCCAGCAGCCAAGAAGGACAGGGCTTGGGTGGCTACACCTTC
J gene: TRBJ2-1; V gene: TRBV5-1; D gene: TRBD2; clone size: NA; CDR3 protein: CASSLGSGGLYNEQFF; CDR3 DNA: TGCGCCAGCAGCTTGGGTAGCGGGGGGCTCTACAATGAGCAGTTCTTC
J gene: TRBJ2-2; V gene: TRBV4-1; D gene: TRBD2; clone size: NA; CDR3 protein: CASSQDWGGSGELFF; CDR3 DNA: TGCGCCAGCAGCCAAGATTGGGGCGGGAGCGGGGAGCTGTTTTTT
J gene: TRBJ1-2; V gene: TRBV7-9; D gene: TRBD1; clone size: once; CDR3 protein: CASSLADRENYGYTF; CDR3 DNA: TGTGCCAGCAGCTTAGCCGACAGGGAGAACTATGGCTACACCTTC
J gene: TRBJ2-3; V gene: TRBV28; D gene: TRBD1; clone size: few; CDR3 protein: CASSFSGTGNTDTQYF; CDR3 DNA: TGTGCCAGCAGTTTCTCTGGGACAGGGAACACAGATACGCAGTATTTT
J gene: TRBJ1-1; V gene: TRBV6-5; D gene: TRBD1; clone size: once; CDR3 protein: CASSRTGANTEAFF; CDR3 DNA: TGTGCCAGCAGTCGGACAGGGGCGAACACTGAAGCTTTCTTT
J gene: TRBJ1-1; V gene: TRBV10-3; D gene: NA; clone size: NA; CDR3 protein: CAIRAGQTNTEAFF; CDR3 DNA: TGTGCCATCAGAGCGGGACAAACGAACACTGAAGCTTTCTTT
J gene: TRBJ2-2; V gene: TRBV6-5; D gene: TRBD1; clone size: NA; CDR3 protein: CASSPDRAHTGELFF; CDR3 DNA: TGTGCCAGCAGCCCGGACAGGGCGCACACCGGGGAGCTGTTTTTT
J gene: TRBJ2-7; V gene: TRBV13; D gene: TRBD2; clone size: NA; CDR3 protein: CASRAGGGPEQYF; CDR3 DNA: TGTGCCAGCAGGGCGGGGGGGGGCCCCGAGCAGTACTTC
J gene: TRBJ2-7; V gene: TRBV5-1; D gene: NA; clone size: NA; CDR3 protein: CASSYGQSYEQYF; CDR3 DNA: TGCGCCAGCAGCTACGGACAGTCCTACGAGCAGTACTTC
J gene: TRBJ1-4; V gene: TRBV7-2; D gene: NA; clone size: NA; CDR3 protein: CASSLYSREGLFF; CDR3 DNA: TGTGCCAGCAGCTTATATAGTAGAGAGGGACTGTTTTTT
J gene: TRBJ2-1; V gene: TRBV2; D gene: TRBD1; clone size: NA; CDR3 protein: CASSRGLDNEQFF; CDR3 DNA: TGTGCCAGCAGCAGGGGGCTGGACAATGAGCAGTTCTTC
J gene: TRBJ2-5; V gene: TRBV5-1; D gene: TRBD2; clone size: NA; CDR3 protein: CASSFSGVQETQYF; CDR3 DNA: TGCGCCAGCAGCTTTAGCGGGGTGCAAGAGACCCAGTACTTC
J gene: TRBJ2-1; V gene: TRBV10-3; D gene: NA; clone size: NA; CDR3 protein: CAISEIGVSYNEQFF; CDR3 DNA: TGTGCCATCAGTGAGATCGGGGTATCCTACAATGAGCAGTTCTTC
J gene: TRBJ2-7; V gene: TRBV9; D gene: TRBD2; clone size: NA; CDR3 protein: CASSVEPRAGGEQYF; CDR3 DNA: TGTGCCAGCAGCGTAGAGCCAAGGGCGGGGGGCGAGCAGTACTTC
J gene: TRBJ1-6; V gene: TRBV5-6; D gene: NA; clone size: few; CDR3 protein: CASSDSRVRPHSPLHF; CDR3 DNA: TGTGCCAGCAGCGACAGCAGAGTAAGGCCCCATTCACCCCTCCACTTT